Below, one T cell receptor beta chain is given with its context. The antigen is unknown. This CDR3 has 14 residues. The V end was cut by 2 bases, the J end by 5 bases, with 13 bases between. Germline values: CDR1 SGHDT, CDR2 YYEEEE. PCR employed 60 Vbeta and 13 Jbeta primers. The data were produced by immunoSEQ multiplex PCR, yet TCRdb's version contains in-frame clones alone and is incomplete. The table shows about 170,000 clones, with roughly four fifths occurring only once. The data derive from a study of cytomegalovirus exposure and HLA in healthy donors. Findings of the study overall: A later analysis linked a missense variant in DCLRE1C to the trimming of TCR beta V and J genes. Within an earlier analysis, most TCR beta V segments proved productive either about 87% or about 30% of the time. In a later analysis, DRB1 alleles had the most associated TCRs; HLA-C alleles the fewest.

This TCR was recovered from a girl between 5 and 17 years old in good health and CMV-seropositive. The chain couples TRBV5-6 to TRBJ1-2, with D possibly being TRBD1 (6 bases). Source material: PBMCs. The CDR3 coding sequence is TGTGCCAGCAGCTTTACAGGGAGTAGGTATGGCTACACCTTC. Translating gives CASSFTGSRYGYTF.